This T cell receptor beta chain came from a study of shared clonotypes between healthy human individuals. Here immunoSEQ multiplex PCR was the method, and the copy in TCRdb shows in-frame clones only, minus some. Of 850,000 to 1,200,000 clones in the sample, about 77% were seen once. The CDR3 consists of 15 residues. The germline V gene has CDR1 KGHSH and CDR2 LQKENI. The V end was cut by 4 bases, the J end by 4 bases, with 11 bases between. All donors were healthy HIV-negative adults lacking recent acute infections or vaccinations. The sample taken for sequencing was memory CD4+ T cells sorted from blood. Subset described: CD45RA-negative fraction. The receptor comes from a man aged 18 to 29 in good health. The V gene is TRBV18, the J gene TRBJ2-6; no clear D gene. The DNA for the CDR3 is TGTGCCAGCTCACGCTATACTGCGGGGGCCAACGTCCTGACTTTC. The encoded protein is CASSRYTAGANVLTF.